This TCR beta chain was documented in a study of human T cells and chemical hapten exposure. Overall study: Upper inner arm skin measuring around 2 cm by around 2 cm received 2% DPC for sensitization. Predominantly women, the patients had alopecia areata, totalis or universalis.

Noted time point: pre-sensitization, week 0. Documented treatment: therapeutic diphenylcyclopropenone sensitization with weekly scalp DPC. Unfractionated whole blood was the source from which total RNA was extracted. Overall study results and limits: Counts of TCRs expanded at PT1 correlated positively with patch test score.

This clonotype has only a few counts. Its specificity is not known. TCRdb used MiXCR to reprocess the RACE reads, holding one entry per CDR3 protein. The repertoire holds approximately 370,000 distinct CDR3 sequences, with about 5% as singletons. CDR3 length: 16 residues. The V gene end was trimmed by 5 bases and the J gene end by 3 bases; junction bases not matched to a gene: 13. Germline CDR1 and CDR2: SGHTA and FQGNSA. The J gene is TRBJ2-7, the V gene TRBV7-2, with TRBD2 matching over 7 bases. This sequence originates from a woman aged 18-30 years with alopecia areata. Some clones in this sample may be carry-over from other donors' samples. Sample: whole blood, taken in connection with sensitization to the hapten diphenylcyclopropenone (DPC). CDR3 region: CASSQRGDANFYEQYF. As DNA, the CDR3 is TGTGCCAGCAGCCAACGGGGGGACGCTAACTTCTACGAGCAGTACTTC.